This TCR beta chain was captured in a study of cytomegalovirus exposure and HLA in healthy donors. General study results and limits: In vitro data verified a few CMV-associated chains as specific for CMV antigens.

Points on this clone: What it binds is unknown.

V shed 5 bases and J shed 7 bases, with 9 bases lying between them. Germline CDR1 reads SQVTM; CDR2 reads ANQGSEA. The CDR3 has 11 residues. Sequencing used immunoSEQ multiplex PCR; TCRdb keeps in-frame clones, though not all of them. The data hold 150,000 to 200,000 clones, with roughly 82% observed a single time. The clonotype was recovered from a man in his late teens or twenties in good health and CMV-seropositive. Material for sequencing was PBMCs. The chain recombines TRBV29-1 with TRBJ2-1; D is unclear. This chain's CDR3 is CSVSPRNEQFF. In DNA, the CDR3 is TGCAGCGTTTCCCCGCGGAATGAGCAGTTCTTC.